This T cell receptor (beta chain) was documented in a study of T cells in narcolepsy (dated by TCRdb to between 2018 and 2020). Background on the whole study: Healthy control donors were enrolled in the study alongside patients who had narcolepsy type 1 or type 2 (NT1, NT2). To look for autoreactive T cells in narcolepsy patients that target self-antigens of hypocretin neurons (hypocretin, TRIB2), the study used TCR Vbeta sequencing to follow clonotypes in blood and CSF. Beyond this particular receptor, the publication reports: According to the report, autoreactive clonotypes were detected serially in the blood of the same patients and of different patients, but not in healthy controls. Numbers of sequenced blood memory CD4+ clonotypes were comparable, with averages of approximately 39,000 in patients and more than 30,000 in controls. Plots comparing CSF and blood CD4+ T cell clonotypes from the same patient highlighted HCRT-specific and TRIB2-specific autoreactive clonotypes. No sequences matching autoreactive T cell clones were present in some of the blood memory CD4+ repertoires from patients and controls.

To prepare the library, the immunoSEQ multiplex PCR assay was applied. What TCRdb holds here is the immuneACCESS table cut down to in-frame rearrangements. Part of the clones is not present; checked against another copy, under half of the missing clones reflect an unresolved V gene, and the others are unexplained. The sample table holds about 35,000 clones, of which over 80% were seen once. The leading ten clones occupy 0.8% to 1.2% of the sample. For TCR Vbeta sequencing, memory CD4+ T cells were sorted ex vivo from the peripheral blood of both healthy controls and narcolepsy patients. Comments on this clone: The antigen this receptor binds is unknown. Nothing much larger sits one base from this clone, and base qualities are not available.

For CDR1 and CDR2, the germline V gene lists SGHTA and FQGNSA. Taken from cysteine to phenylalanine, the CDR3 has 15 residues. Of the read, only the CDR3 DNA is kept; its 45 bases are in frame from base 1. The trim is 5 bases for V and 1 base for J, with a gap of 14 bases between the germline ends. Sequenced material: memory (CD45RA-) CD4+ T cells from blood. The cell subset or site label for this specimen denotes: memory T cells sorted ex vivo from peripheral blood. The TCR comes from a human donor in good health. The receptor chain draws on TRBV7-2 and TRBJ1-1, with no D gene named confidently. The DNA sequence is as follows: TGTGCCAGCAGCGGGGTGGGGTCTTGGAACACTGAAGCTTTCTTT. Translated, this gives CASSGVGSWNTEAFF.